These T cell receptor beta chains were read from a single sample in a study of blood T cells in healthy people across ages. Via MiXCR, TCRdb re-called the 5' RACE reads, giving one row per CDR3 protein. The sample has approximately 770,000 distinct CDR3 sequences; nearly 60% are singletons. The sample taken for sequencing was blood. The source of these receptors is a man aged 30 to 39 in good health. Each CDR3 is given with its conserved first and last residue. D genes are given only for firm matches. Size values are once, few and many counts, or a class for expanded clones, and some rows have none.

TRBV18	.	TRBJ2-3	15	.	CASSPPLEGTDTQYF	TGTGCCAGCTCACCACCTCTAGAGGGCACAGATACGCAGTATTTT
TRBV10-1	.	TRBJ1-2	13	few	CASSADRNYGYTF	TGCGCCAGCAGTGCGGACAGAAACTATGGCTACACCTTC
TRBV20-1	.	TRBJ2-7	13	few	CSARATATYEQYF	TGCAGTGCTCGAGCCACGGCCACCTACGAGCAGTACTTC
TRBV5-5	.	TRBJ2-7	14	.	CASLRTVLYNEQYF	TGTGCCAGCCTACGAACAGTGTTGTACAATGAGCAGTACTTC
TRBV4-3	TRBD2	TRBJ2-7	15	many	CASSPLSGSGYEQYF	TGCGCCAGCAGCCCACTCAGCGGGAGTGGGTACGAGCAGTACTTC
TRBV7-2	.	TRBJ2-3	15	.	CASTPGGSVTDTQYF	TGTGCCAGCACCCCTGGGGGGAGTGTAACAGATACGCAGTATTTT
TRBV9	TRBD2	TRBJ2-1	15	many	CASSAGTSGQNEQFF	TGTGCCAGCAGCGCCGGGACTAGCGGGCAGAATGAGCAGTTCTTC
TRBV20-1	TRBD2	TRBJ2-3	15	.	CSVGTSGFRTDTQYF	TGCAGTGTCGGGACTAGCGGATTTCGCACAGATACGCAGTATTTT
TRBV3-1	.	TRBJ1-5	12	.	CASSQQNQPQHF	TGTGCCAGCAGCCAACAGAATCAGCCCCAGCATTTT
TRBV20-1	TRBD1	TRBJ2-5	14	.	CSAEDRGGVETQYF	TGCAGTGCAGAAGACAGGGGAGGAGTGGAGACCCAGTACTTC
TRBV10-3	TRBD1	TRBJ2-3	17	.	CAISEPGTGVRTDTQYF	TGTGCCATCAGTGAACCCGGGACAGGGGTACGCACAGATACGCAGTATTTT
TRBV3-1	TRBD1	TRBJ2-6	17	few	CASSQWDRGSGANVLTF	TGTGCCAGCAGCCAATGGGACAGGGGCTCTGGGGCCAACGTCCTGACTTTC
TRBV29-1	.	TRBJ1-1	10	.	CSVLDTEAFF	TGCAGCGTGCTGGACACTGAAGCTTTCTTT
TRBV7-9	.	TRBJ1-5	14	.	CASSLVGERETQYF	TGTGCCAGCAGCTTAGTGGGTGAACGAGAGACCCAGTACTTT
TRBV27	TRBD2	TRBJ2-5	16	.	CASSPSSGEIQETQYF	TGTGCCAGCAGCCCCTCCAGCGGGGAGATACAAGAGACCCAGTACTTC
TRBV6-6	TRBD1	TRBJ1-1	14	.	CASTGRGQATEAFF	TGTGCCAGCACGGGGAGGGGGCAGGCCACTGAAGCTTTCTTT
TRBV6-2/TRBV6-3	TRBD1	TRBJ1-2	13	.	CASRSGQPHGYTF	TGTGCCAGCAGGTCGGGACAGCCTCATGGCTACACCTTC
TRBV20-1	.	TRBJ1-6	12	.	CSARIGNSPLHF	TGCAGTGCTAGGATAGGGAACTCACCCCTCCACTTT
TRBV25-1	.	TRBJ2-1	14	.	CASSEWGTYNEQFF	TGTGCCAGCAGTGAATGGGGGACCTACAATGAGCAGTTCTTC
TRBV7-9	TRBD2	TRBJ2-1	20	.	CASSLGVLAGAPGSYNEQFF	TGTGCCAGCAGCTTAGGCGTCCTAGCGGGGGCGCCCGGCTCCTACAATGAGCAGTTCTTC
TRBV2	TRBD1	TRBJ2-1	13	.	CASSERGQGVQFF	TGTGCCAGCAGCGAAAGGGGACAGGGGGTTCAGTTCTTC
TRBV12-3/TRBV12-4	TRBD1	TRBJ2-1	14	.	CASSPGQGNNEQFF	TGTGCCAGCAGTCCCGGACAGGGAAACAATGAGCAGTTCTTC
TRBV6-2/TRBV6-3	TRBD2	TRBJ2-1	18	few	CASSLDPTSGVPYNEQFF	TGTGCCAGCAGTTTAGACCCGACTAGCGGGGTTCCCTACAATGAGCAGTTCTTC
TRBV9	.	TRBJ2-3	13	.	CASSGAGLDTQYF	TGTGCCAGCAGCGGAGCAGGCCTAGATACGCAGTATTTT
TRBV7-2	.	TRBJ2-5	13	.	CASRLVRRETQYF	TGTGCCAGCAGACTCGTGCGCAGGGAGACCCAGTACTTC
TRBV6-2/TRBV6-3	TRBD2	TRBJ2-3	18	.	CASSPRSASGSWKDTQYF	TGTGCCAGCAGCCCCCGGTCGGCTAGCGGGAGCTGGAAAGATACGCAGTATTTT
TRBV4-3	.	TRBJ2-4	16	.	CASSQDRPSQLNIQYF	TGCGCCAGCAGCCAAGATAGGCCTAGCCAACTAAACATTCAGTACTTC
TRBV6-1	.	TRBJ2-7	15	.	CASSVLLGPTYEQYF	TGTGCCAGCAGTGTCCTCTTGGGCCCCACCTACGAGCAGTACTTC
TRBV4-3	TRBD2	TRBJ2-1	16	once	CASSRWERESYNEQFF	TGCGCCAGCAGCCGATGGGAGCGGGAGTCCTACAATGAGCAGTTCTTC
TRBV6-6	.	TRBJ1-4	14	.	CASRSVATNEKLFF	TGTGCCAGCAGGTCCGTGGCAACTAATGAAAAACTGTTTTTT
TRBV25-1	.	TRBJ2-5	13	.	CASSAPVPETQYF	TGTGCCAGCAGTGCCCCTGTTCCGGAGACCCAGTACTTC
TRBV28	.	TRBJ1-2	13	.	CASKAGGGYGYTF	TGTGCCAGCAAGGCAGGAGGAGGCTATGGCTACACCTTC
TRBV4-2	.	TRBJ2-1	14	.	CASSQRGTGNEQFF	TGTGCCAGCAGCCAGAGGGGGACTGGCAATGAGCAGTTCTTC
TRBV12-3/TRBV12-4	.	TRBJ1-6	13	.	CASSSDGNFPLHF	TGTGCCAGCAGTTCTGATGGAAATTTCCCCCTCCACTTT
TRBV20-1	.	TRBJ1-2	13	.	CSARIGFPYGYTF	TGCAGTGCTAGAATCGGGTTCCCCTATGGCTACACCTTC
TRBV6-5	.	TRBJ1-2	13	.	CASSYSGAGGYTF	TGTGCCAGCAGTTACTCGGGGGCGGGTGGCTACACCTTC
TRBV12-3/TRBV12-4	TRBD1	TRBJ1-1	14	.	CASSIRDSKYQAFF	TGTGCCAGCAGTATTCGGGACAGTAAATACCAAGCTTTCTTT
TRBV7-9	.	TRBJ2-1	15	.	CASSPASRLYNEQFF	TGTGCCAGCAGCCCCGCTAGCCGCCTCTACAATGAGCAGTTCTTC
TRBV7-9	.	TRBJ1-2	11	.	CASSSPGGYTF	TGTGCCAGCAGTTCCCCGGGGGGCTACACCTTC
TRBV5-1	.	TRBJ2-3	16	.	CASSPGARPFTDTQYF	TGCGCCAGCAGCCCAGGGGCCCGACCTTTCACAGATACGCAGTATTTT
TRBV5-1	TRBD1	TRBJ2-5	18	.	CASSFGNSGTGGRETQYF	TGCGCCAGCAGCTTTGGAAACTCCGGGACAGGGGGAAGGGAGACCCAGTACTTC
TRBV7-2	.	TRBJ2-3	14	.	CASSLDSPVDTQYF	TGTGCCAGCAGCCTGGACTCGCCCGTAGATACGCAGTATTTT
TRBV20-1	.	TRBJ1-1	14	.	CSAIPPLSRKKAFF	TGCAGTGCTATACCACCGTTGTCTCGCAAAAAAGCTTTCTTT
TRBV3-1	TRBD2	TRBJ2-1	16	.	CASSPNRLAGGDEQFF	TGTGCCAGCAGCCCGAACCGACTAGCGGGAGGGGATGAGCAGTTCTTC
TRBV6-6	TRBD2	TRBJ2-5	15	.	CASSSTSGRDNEQYF	TGTGCCAGCAGTTCGACTAGCGGGAGGGACAATGAGCAGTACTTC
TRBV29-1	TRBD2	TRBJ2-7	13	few	CSAGTSAPYEQYF	TGCAGCGCCGGGACTAGCGCGCCCTACGAGCAGTACTTC
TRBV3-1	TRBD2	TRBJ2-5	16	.	CASSQSAAGIGETQYF	TGTGCCAGCAGCCAAAGTGCAGCGGGGATAGGAGAGACCCAGTACTTC
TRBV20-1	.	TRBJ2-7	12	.	CSAREAGREQYF	TGCAGTGCTAGAGAGGCAGGGAGGGAGCAGTACTTC
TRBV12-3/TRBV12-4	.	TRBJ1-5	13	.	CASSVGEGQPQHF	TGTGCCAGCAGTGTCGGGGAGGGTCAGCCCCAGCATTTT
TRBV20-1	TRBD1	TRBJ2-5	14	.	CSVKVRDRQETQYF	TGCAGTGTCAAAGTCCGGGACAGACAAGAGACCCAGTACTTC
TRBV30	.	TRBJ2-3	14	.	CAWSINAGTDTQYF	TGTGCCTGGAGTATAAACGCGGGGACCGATACGCAGTATTTT
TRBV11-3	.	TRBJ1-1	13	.	CASSLDRETEAFF	TGTGCCAGCAGCTTAGACCGGGAAACTGAAGCTTTCTTT